The present T cell receptor (beta chain) was sequenced within a study of blood T cell repertoires in COVID-19. The germline V gene encodes CDR1 SGHNT and CDR2 YYREEE (reference sequence). After removal of 5 bases from V and 5 bases from J, the junction contained 6 bases not matched to a gene. The CDR3 has 13 amino acids. TCRdb keeps only in-frame clones here, not all; method: immunoSEQ multiplex PCR. This sample yields 150,000 to 200,000 clones, of which roughly nine tenths are seen a single time; roughly 1.2% belongs to the top ten. Sequenced input: PBMCs or T cells enriched from blood (not recorded which). The J gene is TRBJ1-2, the V gene TRBV5-4, with 7 positions matching TRBD1. The sequence was collected from a human donor with acute COVID-19. The donor label of this sample is uncertain. CDR3: CASRFGTAYGYTF. The CDR3 DNA follows: TGTGCCAGCAGGTTCGGGACAGCTTATGGCTACACCTTC.